The 18 T cell receptor beta chains below were found in one sample sequenced in a study of T cells in narcolepsy. Libraries were prepared by immunoSEQ multiplex PCR; TCRdb keeps only in-frame clonotypes and omits some of them. The sample has about 34,000 clones; approximately 78% are singletons. The sample consisted of CD45RA- memory CD4+ T cells from PBMCs. The source is a human donor with narcolepsy.

V usage is TRBV10-2 and J usage is TRBJ2-2; no definite D call. Germline V gene sequence: CDR1 WSHSY, CDR2 SAAADI. V lost 6 bases, J lost 3 bases, and 2 bases lay in between. The CDR3 runs to 11 residues. CDR3 sequence reads: CASRDTGELFF. DNA of the CDR3: TGCGCCAGCAGGGACACCGGGGAGCTGTTTTTT.

Worth noting for this clone: One junction end does not reproduce the germline sequence, and a read error may be involved. The CDR3 DNA reads TGTGCTAGCAGCTTAGCAGGTGGCGGAAATGAGCAGTTCTTC. Amino acid sequence: CASSLAGGGNEQFF. This chain joins TRBV7-7 and TRBJ2-1; D ambiguous. The CDR3 consists of 14 residues. Germline CDR1 reads SSHAT; CDR2 reads FNYEAQ (reference sequence).

This rearrangement joins TRBV10-1 to TRBJ2-3; 14 positions match TRBD2. The CDR3 has 17 residues. Germline trimming cut 1 base from V and 5 bases from J; bases unmatched to any gene: 5. Germline CDR1 is WNHNN and CDR2 is SYGVQD (reference sequence). The DNA of the CDR3 is TGCGCCAGCAGTGAGTGTCAGACTAGCGGGGGGGGAGATACGCAGTATTTT. Translation: CASSECQTSGGGDTQYF.

Only a few counts were recorded for this clone. This chain connects TRBV6-5 to TRBJ1-2; weak D call: TRBD1 (6 bases). Trimming pared 5 bases from V and 0 bases from J, leaving 13 bases between. The CDR3 sequence is 15 residues long. Germline V CDR1 and CDR2: MNHEY, SVGAGI. CDR3 DNA: TGTGCCAGCAGTGGGTTCAGGGGCGCTAACTATGGCTACACCTTC. Its protein product is CASSGFRGANYGYTF.

For this clone: An end of the junction does not agree with germline; a read error may underlie this. The J gene is TRBJ2-1, the V gene TRBV28; D may be TRBD2 (6 bases). This CDR3 region has 16 residues. Germline loops: CDR1 MDHEN, CDR2 SYDVKM. The CDR3 loop is CTSSSTTSQGYNEQFF. The CDR3 DNA is TGTACCAGCAGTTCAACGACTAGTCAAGGCTACAATGAGCAGTTCTTC.

This clone was detected a few times. The gene calls are TRBV5-1 and TRBJ2-3; 9 nucleotides agree with TRBD2. V was pared by 2 bases and J by 1 base, with 2 bases of the junction left unmatched. The CDR3 consists of 15 residues. CDR1 and CDR2 from the germline V gene are SGHRS and YFSETQ. The CDR3 DNA is TGCGCCAGCAGCTTAGCGGGAGGTCGCACAGATACGCAGTATTTT. This sequence encodes CASSLAGGRTDTQYF.

CDR3 coding DNA: TGTGCCAGCAGCCCGGGACAGGCTTATGGCTACACCTTC. Amino acids: CASSPGQAYGYTF. This chain joins TRBV5-4 and TRBJ1-2; 8 positions agree with TRBD1. CDR1 and CDR2 from the germline V gene are SGHNT and YYREEE (reference sequence). V dropped 4 bases and J dropped 5; count of bases not matched to a gene: 4. This CDR3 is 13 amino acids long.

This clone has more than one count but fewer than ten. V and J are TRBV11-1 and TRBJ1-1; 9 bases match TRBD1. The V segment lost 5 bases and the J segment 1 base; nucleotides outside the gene matches: 5. CDR3 length: 15 residues. Germline CDR1 SGHAT, CDR2 FQDESV (reference sequence). CDR3 region: CASSTDRGWNTEAFF. The CDR3 coding sequence is TGTGCCAGCAGCACGGACAGGGGTTGGAACACTGAAGCTTTCTTT.

The V call is TRBV11-3, the J call TRBJ1-2; D is possibly TRBD1 (6 bases). Germline V lookup: CDR1 SGHNT, CDR2 YENEEA. The V gene lost 5 bases and the J gene lost 3 bases, with 10 bases spanning the gap. The CDR3 contains 13 residues. Here the CDR3 reads CASSPGQDYGYTF. The CDR3 region has the DNA TGTGCCAGCAGCCCGGGACAAGACTATGGCTACACCTTC.

This clone was detected once. This sequence joins TRBV29-1 and TRBJ1-5; TRBD1 agrees at 8 bases. The length of the CDR3 is 14 residues. The V and J ends lost 4 bases and 4 bases, in that order; junction bases with no gene match: 6. Germline CDR1 reads SQVTM; CDR2 reads ANQGSEA. In nucleotides, the CDR3 is TGCAGCGTTGTGATCGGGACAGGTAATCAGCCCCAGCATTTT. This sequence encodes CSVVIGTGNQPQHF. The full variable domain, its missing parts supplied by reference TRBV29-1 and TRBJ1-5, is SAVISQKPSRDICQRGTSLTIQCQVDSQVTMMFWYRQQPGQSLTLIATANQGSEATYESGFVIDKFPISRPNLTFSTLTVSNMSPEDSSIYLCSVVIGTGNQPQHFGDGTRLSIL.

The V and J genes are TRBV11-1 and TRBJ2-2; 7 nucleotides line up with TRBD2. CDR3 length: 15 amino acids. The germline gives CDR1 SGHAT, CDR2 FQDESV (reference sequence). The ends lost 0 bases at V and 3 bases at J; junction bases unmatched: 1. The CDR3, as DNA: TGTGCCAGCAGCTTAGCGGGAGGGTACACCGGGGAGCTGTTTTTT. Translating it yields CASSLAGGYTGELFF.

This chain connects TRBV7-2 to TRBJ2-1; 8 nucleotides line up with TRBD2. Trimming removed 3 bases from V and 9 bases from J; junction bases left unmatched: 7. This CDR3 spans 14 amino acids. Germline V lookup: CDR1 SGHTA, CDR2 FQGNSA. DNA of the CDR3: TGTGCCAGCAGCTTCGGGGGGGCCGGGGTTGAGCAGTTCTTC. Its translation: CASSFGGAGVEQFF.

In its sample, this clone was seen once. The chain employs TRBV19 and TRBJ1-2, with 10 nucleotides matching TRBD1. Germline V lookup: CDR1 LNHDA, CDR2 SQIVND (reference sequence). V lost 7 bases, J lost 4 bases, and 3 bases stayed unmatched. The length of the CDR3 is 13 residues. Written as DNA, the CDR3 is TGTGCCAGTATGGGGGACAGGGGCTATGGCTACACCTTC. Its translation is CASMGDRGYGYTF.

The rearrangement links TRBV19 to TRBJ2-1; 9 bases align to TRBD2. J was trimmed by 6 bases and V by 9 bases; bases with no gene match: 9. This CDR3 comprises 14 residues. CDR1 is LNHDA and CDR2 is SQIVND in the germline V gene (reference sequence). CDR3 sequence (DNA): TGTGCCAGCAGACTTGCGGGAGGGGTCAATGAGCAGTTCTTC. Translation gives CASRLAGGVNEQFF.

The sample holds a few counts of this clone. The chain links TRBV5-1 to TRBJ2-5; 8 bases agree with TRBD1. Germline V gene lookup returns CDR1 SGHRS and CDR2 YFSETQ. The V segment lost 10 bases and the J segment 5 bases; nucleotides outside the gene matches: 16. CDR3 length: 15 amino acids. The CDR3 loop is CAARRGRGPEETQYF. CDR3 in DNA: TGCGCCGCAAGGAGGGGCAGGGGGCCCGAGGAGACCCAGTACTTC.

The rearrangement joins TRBV25-1 to TRBJ1-4; 9 bases are shared with TRBD1. The CDR3 covers 15 residues. CDR1 MGHDK and CDR2 SYGVNS come from the germline V gene. V gave up 3 bases and J gave up 7 bases; unmatched junction bases: 6. The CDR3 DNA is TGTGCCAGCAGTGAGCACAGGGGGCTGGGTGAAAAACTGTTTTTT. Residues: CASSEHRGLGEKLFF.

The sample holds a few counts of this clone. The chain uses TRBV19 and TRBJ2-7, with D perhaps matching TRBD1 (6 bases). Germline-derived CDR1 and CDR2 are LNHDA and SQIVND (reference sequence). Trimming removed 1 base from V and 4 bases from J, with 14 bases in between. The CDR3 has 15 residues. In nucleotides, the CDR3 is TGTGCCAGTAGTATAGCAGGGGCCAAAGGGTACGAGCAGTACTTC. Translation: CASSIAGAKGYEQYF.

This clone was counted once. This sequence joins TRBV19 and TRBJ2-3; D is possibly TRBD2 (5 bases). Trimming stripped 6 bases from V and 4 bases from J, with 14 bases between. This CDR3 comprises 14 residues. CDR1 and CDR2 from the germline V gene are LNHDA and SQIVND (reference sequence). CDR3 amino acids: CASSRRGPPDTQYF. The CDR3 DNA reads as TGTGCCAGTAGCCGTCGAGGGCCCCCAGATACGCAGTATTTT.